These T cell receptor beta chains were read from a single sample in a study of early T cells in non-severe SARS-CoV-2 infection. From the 5' RACE reads, TCRdb called clonotypes with MiXCR, one entry per CDR3 protein. Among around 76,000 distinct CDR3 sequences listed, about 15% were seen once. The specimen was whole blood, collected at baseline. These receptors were obtained from an adult who was a healthcare worker with PCR-confirmed SARS-CoV-2 infection or an uninfected control (not recorded which). The CDR3 runs from the conserved cysteine through the conserved F or W. Each record gives: J gene, V gene, D gene, clone size, CDR3 protein, CDR3 DNA. A D gene is named only where the DNA matches it firmly. Clone size appears in some rows only: once, few, many, or a class for an expanded clone.

>TRBJ1-6|TRBV18|NA|NA
CASAPGTDNSPLHF
TGTGCCAGCGCGCCGGGTACCGATAATTCACCCCTCCACTTT
>TRBJ2-5|TRBV29-1|NA|few
CSVRQQETQYF
TGCAGCGTTCGGCAACAAGAGACCCAGTACTTC
>TRBJ2-3|TRBV11-2|NA|many
CASRTSTDTQYF
TGTGCCAGCAGAACTAGCACAGATACGCAGTATTTT
>TRBJ2-1|TRBV11-2|TRBD2|NA
CASSLRGSGKNEQFF
TGTGCCAGCAGCTTACGGGGTAGCGGGAAAAATGAGCAGTTCTTC
>TRBJ2-5|TRBV7-2|NA|few
CASSTDRETQYF
TGTGCCAGCAGCACGGACCGCGAGACCCAGTACTTC
>TRBJ2-1|TRBV7-6|TRBD2|few
CASGGAGAFNEQFF
TGTGCCAGCGGTGGAGCGGGGGCTTTCAATGAGCAGTTCTTC
>TRBJ2-3|TRBV28|TRBD2|many
CASSLEVWREGPDTQYF
TGTGCCAGCAGCTTAGAAGTCTGGCGGGAGGGCCCAGATACGCAGTATTTT
>TRBJ2-7|TRBV20-1|NA|NA
CSAPQAGVSPRQYF
TGCAGTGCTCCTCAGGCCGGAGTATCTCCGAGGCAGTACTTC
>TRBJ1-1|TRBV7-9|NA|few
CASSSEVEAEAFF
TGTGCCAGCAGCTCTGAGGTAGAGGCTGAAGCTTTCTTT
>TRBJ2-7|TRBV5-1|NA|NA
CASCKWEVTYEQYF
TGCGCCAGCTGTAAGTGGGAAGTAACCTACGAGCAGTACTTC
>TRBJ2-5|TRBV7-3|TRBD2|NA
CASSLQGSGRRLETQYF
TGTGCCAGCAGCTTACAGGGTAGCGGGAGAAGACTAGAGACCCAGTACTTC
>TRBJ2-1|TRBV19|TRBD1|NA
CASSRGQGLIYNEQFF
TGTGCCAGTAGTAGGGGACAGGGACTTATCTACAATGAGCAGTTCTTC
>TRBJ2-1|TRBV28|NA|few
CASSFSPYSYNEQFF
TGTGCCAGCAGTTTCTCCCCCTACTCCTACAATGAGCAGTTCTTC
>TRBJ2-3|TRBV27|TRBD2|NA
CASSLSLAGVGTDTQYF
TGTGCCAGCAGTTTATCGCTAGCGGGAGTGGGGACAGATACGCAGTATTTT
>TRBJ2-2|TRBV20-1|TRBD1|many
CSARGTGGVRTGELFF
TGCAGTGCTAGGGGGACAGGGGGTGTTAGAACCGGGGAGCTGTTTTTT
>TRBJ2-7|TRBV11-2|NA|NA
CASSSAGYEQYF
TGTGCCAGCAGCTCCGCGGGGTACGAGCAGTACTTC
>TRBJ2-1|TRBV14|TRBD1|NA
CASSPTGVYNEQFF
TGTGCCAGCAGCCCCACAGGGGTTTACAATGAGCAGTTCTTC
>TRBJ1-1|TRBV15|NA|many
CATSKHGYTEAFF
TGTGCCACCAGCAAACATGGATACACTGAAGCTTTCTTT
>TRBJ2-7|TRBV13|TRBD2|few
CASSQGSSGRAREYF
TGTGCCAGCAGCCAGGGGTCTAGCGGGAGGGCCAGAGAGTACTTC
>TRBJ1-3|TRBV18|NA|NA
CASARGSSGNTIYF
TGTGCCAGCGCGCGGGGAAGCTCTGGAAACACCATATATTTT
>TRBJ2-1|TRBV7-6|NA|medium-sized
CASSFEGGVSYNEQFF
TGTGCCAGCAGCTTCGAAGGCGGAGTCTCCTACAATGAGCAGTTCTTC
>TRBJ1-6|TRBV27|NA|few
CASSFSGFDSPLHF
TGTGCCAGCAGTTTTTCCGGGTTTGATTCACCCCTCCACTTT
>TRBJ2-5|TRBV7-9|TRBD2|NA
CASSLLAGQETQYF
TGTGCCAGCAGCTTACTAGCGGGACAAGAGACCCAGTACTTC
>TRBJ2-7|TRBV27|TRBD2|many
CASSPPGLADYEQYF
TGTGCCAGCAGTCCTCCGGGACTAGCCGACTACGAGCAGTACTTC
>TRBJ2-2|TRBV6-6|TRBD2|NA
CASSSGLAGAWELFF
TGTGCCAGCAGTTCGGGACTAGCGGGAGCCTGGGAGCTGTTTTTT
>TRBJ2-7|TRBV29-1|TRBD2|few
CSVESGTSTYEQYF
TGCAGCGTTGAAAGCGGGACTTCAACCTACGAGCAGTACTTC
>TRBJ1-6|TRBV28|NA|NA
CASSSISGTYNSPLHF
TGTGCCAGCAGTTCCATTTCCGGGACCTATAATTCACCCCTCCACTTT